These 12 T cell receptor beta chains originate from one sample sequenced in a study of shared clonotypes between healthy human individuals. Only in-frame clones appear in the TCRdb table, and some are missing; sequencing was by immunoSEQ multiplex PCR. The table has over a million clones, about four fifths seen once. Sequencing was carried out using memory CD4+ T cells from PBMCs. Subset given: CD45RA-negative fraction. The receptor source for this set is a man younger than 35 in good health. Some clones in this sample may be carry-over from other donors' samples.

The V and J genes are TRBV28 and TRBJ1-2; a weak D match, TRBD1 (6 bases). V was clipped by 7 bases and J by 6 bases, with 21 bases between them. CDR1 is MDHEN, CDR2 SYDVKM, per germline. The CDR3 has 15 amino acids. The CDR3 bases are TGTGCCAGCACGACAGGAATGGATCGGAACGATGGCTACACCTTC. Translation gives CASTTGMDRNDGYTF.

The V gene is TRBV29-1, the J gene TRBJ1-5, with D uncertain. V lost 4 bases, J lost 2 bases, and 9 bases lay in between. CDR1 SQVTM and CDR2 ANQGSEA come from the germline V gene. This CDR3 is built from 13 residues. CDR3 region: CSVVSNGNQPQHF. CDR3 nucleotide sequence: TGCAGCGTTGTGAGCAATGGCAATCAGCCCCAGCATTTT.

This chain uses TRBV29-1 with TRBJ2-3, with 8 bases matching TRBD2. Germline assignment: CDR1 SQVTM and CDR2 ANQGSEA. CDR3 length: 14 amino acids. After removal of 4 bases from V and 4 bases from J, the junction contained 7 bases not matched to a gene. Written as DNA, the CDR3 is TGCAGCGTTGTCAAGGCGGGAGGCGCAGATACGCAGTATTTT. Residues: CSVVKAGGADTQYF.

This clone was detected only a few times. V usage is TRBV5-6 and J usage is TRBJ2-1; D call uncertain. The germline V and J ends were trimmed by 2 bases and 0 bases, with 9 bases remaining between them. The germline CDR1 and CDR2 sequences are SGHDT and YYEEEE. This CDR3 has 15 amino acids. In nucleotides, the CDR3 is TGTGCCAGCAGCTTCGTATCGGGCTCCTACAATGAGCAGTTCTTC. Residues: CASSFVSGSYNEQFF. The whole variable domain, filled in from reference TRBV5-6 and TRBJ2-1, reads DAGVTQSPTHLIKTRGQQVTLRCSPKSGHDTVSWYQQALGQGPQFIFQYYEEEERQRGNFPDRFSGHQFPNYSSELNVNALLLGDSALYLCASSFVSGSYNEQFFGPGTRLTVL.

The chain's CDR3 is CASSLGLSRGEQYF. The CDR3 DNA sequence: TGTGCCAGCAGCTTAGGACTGAGTAGAGGCGAGCAGTACTTC. The chain couples TRBV7-9 to TRBJ2-7, with D uncertain. This CDR3 region has 14 residues. Trimming removed 1 base from V and 6 bases from J, with 13 bases in between. CDR1 is SEHNR, CDR2 FQNEAQ, per germline (reference sequence).

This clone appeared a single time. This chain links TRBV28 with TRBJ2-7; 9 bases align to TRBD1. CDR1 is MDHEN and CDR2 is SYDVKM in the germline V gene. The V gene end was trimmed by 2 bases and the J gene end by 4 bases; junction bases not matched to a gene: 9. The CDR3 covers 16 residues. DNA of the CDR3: TGTGCCAGCAGTTTACTTATCCCGGGACAGGGATACGAGCAGTACTTC. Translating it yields CASSLLIPGQGYEQYF.

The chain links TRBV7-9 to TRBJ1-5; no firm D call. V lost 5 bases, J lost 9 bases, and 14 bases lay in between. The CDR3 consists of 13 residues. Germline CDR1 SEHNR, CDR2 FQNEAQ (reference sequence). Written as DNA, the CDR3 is TGTGCCAGCAGCGCCGACCGGGATCGGCCCCAGCATTTT. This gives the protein CASSADRDRPQHF.

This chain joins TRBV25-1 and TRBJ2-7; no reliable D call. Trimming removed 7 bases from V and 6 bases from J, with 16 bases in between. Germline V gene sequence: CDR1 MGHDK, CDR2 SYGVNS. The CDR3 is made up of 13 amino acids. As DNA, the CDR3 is TGTGCCAGCACCAGAATAGGCGTGGGCGAGCAGTACTTC. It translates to CASTRIGVGEQYF.

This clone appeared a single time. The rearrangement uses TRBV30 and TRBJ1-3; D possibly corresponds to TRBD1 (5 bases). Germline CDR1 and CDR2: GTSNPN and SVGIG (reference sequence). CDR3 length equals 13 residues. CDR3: CTSQGSSGNTIYF. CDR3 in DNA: TGTACGTCCCAGGGAAGCTCTGGAAACACCATATATTTT.

The CDR3 DNA reads TGCAGCTCCGAAGGGGACAGGGATCTCTACGAGCAGTACTTC. Residues: CSSEGDRDLYEQYF. The rearrangement joins TRBV29-1 to TRBJ2-7, with 9 bases that match TRBD1. V gave up 8 bases and J gave up 3 bases; unmatched junction bases: 11. Germline V gives CDR1 SQVTM, CDR2 ANQGSEA. There are 14 residues in the CDR3.

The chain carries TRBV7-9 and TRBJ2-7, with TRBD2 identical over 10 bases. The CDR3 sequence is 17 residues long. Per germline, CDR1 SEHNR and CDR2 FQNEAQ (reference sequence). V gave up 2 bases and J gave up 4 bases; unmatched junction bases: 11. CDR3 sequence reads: CASSLFGASGSQYEQYF. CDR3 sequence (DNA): TGTGCCAGCAGCTTATTCGGGGCTAGCGGGAGCCAGTACGAGCAGTACTTC.

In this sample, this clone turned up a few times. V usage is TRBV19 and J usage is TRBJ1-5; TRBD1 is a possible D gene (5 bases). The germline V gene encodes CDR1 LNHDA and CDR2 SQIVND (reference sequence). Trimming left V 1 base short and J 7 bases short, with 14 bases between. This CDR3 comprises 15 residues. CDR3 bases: TGTGCCAGTAGTATAGTGAACAGGAAGGACCAGCCCCAGCATTTT. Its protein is CASSIVNRKDQPQHF.